Following are 9 T cell receptor beta chains from one sample sequenced in a study of T cell responses to AZD1222 COVID-19 vaccine. The method was immunoSEQ multiplex PCR; TCRdb's version includes in-frame clones alone and lacks a portion of them. The table includes 75,000 to 100,000 clones, about 90% detected once. Here the sequenced sample was peripheral blood, taken on day 0 of AZD1222 vaccination. The receptor set was obtained from an adult in good health.

Written as DNA, the CDR3 is TGTGCCAGCAGTCTTAAGTTTCGGACCGGGACAGGGTCCTACGAGCAGTACTTC. This translates into CASSLKFRTGTGSYEQYF. The chain links TRBV6-6 to TRBJ2-7; 9 positions match TRBD1. This CDR3 has 18 amino acids. Looked up from germline, CDR1 is MNHNY and CDR2 is SVGAGI (reference sequence). Trimming took 5 bases from V and 1 from J; bases not matched to a gene: 15.

The gene calls are TRBV6-4 and TRBJ2-5, with TRBD1 matching 12 bases. J gave up 4 bases and V 3 bases, and 0 bases lay outside the gene matches. The CDR3 consists of 14 residues. Germline loops: CDR1 MRHNA, CDR2 SNTAGT. The CDR3 coding sequence is TGTGCCAGCAGTGAGGGACAGGGGGCAGAGACCCAGTACTTC. Encoded protein: CASSEGQGAETQYF.

This clone was observed once. V and J are TRBV19 and TRBJ2-1, with D perhaps matching TRBD1 or TRBD2 (5 bases each). With 5 bases removed from V and 3 bases from J, the gap between germline ends came to 17 bases. This CDR3 has 16 residues. The germline CDR1 and CDR2 sequences are LNHDA and SQIVND (reference sequence). The CDR3 protein is CASSPHLGRGYNEQFF. CDR3 DNA: TGTGCCAGTAGTCCACACCTGGGACGGGGCTACAATGAGCAGTTCTTC.

The rearrangement joins TRBV11-2 to TRBJ1-3, with D maybe TRBD1 (6 bases). This CDR3 has 16 amino acids. The V end lost 5 bases, the J end lost 0 bases, and 14 bases lay between the germline ends. CDR1 is SGHAT and CDR2 is FQNNGV in the germline V gene. CDR3 nucleotides: TGTGCCAGCAGCCCCTTGACAGGCTACTCTGGAAACACCATATATTTT. This translates into CASSPLTGYSGNTIYF.

This sequence joins TRBV5-5 and TRBJ2-2; 10 nucleotides align to TRBD2. The CDR3 sequence is 16 residues long. The V and J ends lost 4 bases and 1 base, in that order; junction bases with no gene match: 4. CDR1 is SGHKS and CDR2 is YYEKEE in the germline V gene (reference sequence). The CDR3 reads CASSVGLAENTGELFF. The CDR3 coding sequence is TGTGCCAGCAGCGTAGGACTAGCGGAGAACACCGGGGAGCTGTTTTTT.

In DNA, the CDR3 is TGTGCCTGGAGTTATAATCTCGGGACAGGACTTGTTCAGCCCCAGCATTTT. This encodes CAWSYNLGTGLVQPQHF. The chain couples TRBV30 to TRBJ1-5; TRBD1 matches at 8 bases. The germline V gene encodes CDR1 GTSNPN and CDR2 SVGIG (reference sequence). CDR3 length: 17 amino acids. V was pared by 2 bases and J by 6 bases, with 15 bases of the junction left unmatched.

This clone was seen just once. The V and J genes are TRBV27 and TRBJ2-7; no clear D. CDR1 is MNHEY, CDR2 SMNVEV, per germline (reference sequence). V was shortened by 3 bases and J by 3 bases, with 12 bases between the two germline ends. The length of the CDR3 is 14 residues. The CDR3 DNA reads as TGTGCCAGCAGTTTGACAAGGCGGAACTACGAGCAGTACTTC. Translating it yields CASSLTRRNYEQYF.

The chain is built from TRBV27 and TRBJ2-6, with TRBD1 matching 10 bases. Germline V lookup: CDR1 MNHEY, CDR2 SMNVEV (reference sequence). The V segment lost 4 bases and the J segment 4 bases; nucleotides outside the gene matches: 10. CDR3 length: 18 amino acids. This CDR3 reads CASSSPDRGKLGANVLTF. CDR3 nucleotide sequence: TGTGCCAGCAGTTCCCCGGACAGGGGGAAGTTGGGGGCCAACGTCCTGACTTTC.

In its sample, this clone was seen once. In DNA form, the CDR3 reads TGTGCCATCAGTGTGGGGGCCGAAGGCTACACCTTC. It specifies CAISVGAEGYTF. This chain links TRBV10-3 with TRBJ1-2; D might be TRBD1 (6 bases). The CDR3 spans 12 residues. V was pared by 4 bases and J by 8 bases, with 11 bases between. Germline assignment: CDR1 ENHRY and CDR2 SYGVKD.